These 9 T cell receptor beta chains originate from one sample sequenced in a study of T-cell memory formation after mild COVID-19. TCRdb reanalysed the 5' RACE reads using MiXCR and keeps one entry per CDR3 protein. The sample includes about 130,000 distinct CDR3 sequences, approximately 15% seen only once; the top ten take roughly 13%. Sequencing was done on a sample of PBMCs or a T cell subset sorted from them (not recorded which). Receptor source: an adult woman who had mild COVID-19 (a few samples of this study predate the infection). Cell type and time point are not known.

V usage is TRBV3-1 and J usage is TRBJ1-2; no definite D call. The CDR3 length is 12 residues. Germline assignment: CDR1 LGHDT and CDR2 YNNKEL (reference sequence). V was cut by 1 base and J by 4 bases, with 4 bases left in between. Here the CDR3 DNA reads TGTGCCAGCAGCCAAGGGGGCTATGGCTACACCTTC. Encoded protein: CASSQGGYGYTF. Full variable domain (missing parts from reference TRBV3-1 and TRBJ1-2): DTAVSQTPKYLVTQMGNDKSIKCEQNLGHDTMYWYKQDSKKFLKIMFSYNNKELIINETVPNRFSPKSPDKAHLNLHINSLELGDSAVYFCASSQGGYGYTFGSGTRLTVV.

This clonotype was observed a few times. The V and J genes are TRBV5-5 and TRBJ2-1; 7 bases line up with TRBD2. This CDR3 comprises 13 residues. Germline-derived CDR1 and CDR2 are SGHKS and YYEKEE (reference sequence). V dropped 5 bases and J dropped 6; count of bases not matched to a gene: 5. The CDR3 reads CASSYTSANEQFF. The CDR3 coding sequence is TGTGCCAGCAGTTATACTAGCGCCAATGAGCAGTTCTTC. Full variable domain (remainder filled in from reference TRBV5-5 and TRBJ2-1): DAGVTQSPTHLIKTRGQQVTLRCSPISGHKSVSWYQQVLGQGPQFIFQYYEKEERGRGNFPDRFSARQFPNYSSELNVNALLLGDSALYLCASSYTSANEQFFGPGTRLTVL.

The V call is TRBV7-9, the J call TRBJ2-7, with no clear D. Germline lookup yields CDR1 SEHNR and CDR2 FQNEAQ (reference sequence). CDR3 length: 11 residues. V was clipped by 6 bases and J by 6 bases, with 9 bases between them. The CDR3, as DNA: TGTGCCAGCAGTGCCAGGTTCGAGCAGTACTTC. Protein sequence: CASSARFEQYF.

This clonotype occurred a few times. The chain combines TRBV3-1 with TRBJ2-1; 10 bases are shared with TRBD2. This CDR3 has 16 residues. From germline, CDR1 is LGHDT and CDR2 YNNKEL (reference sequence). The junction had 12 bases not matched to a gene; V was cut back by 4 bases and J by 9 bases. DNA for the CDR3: TGTGCCAGCAGCCTGCTAGCGGGAGTTCAGAGAGTTGAGCAGTTCTTC. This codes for CASSLLAGVQRVEQFF.

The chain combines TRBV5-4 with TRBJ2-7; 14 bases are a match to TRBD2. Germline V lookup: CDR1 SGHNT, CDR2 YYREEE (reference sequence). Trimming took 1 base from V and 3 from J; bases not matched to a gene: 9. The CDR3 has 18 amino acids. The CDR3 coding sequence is TGTGCCAGCAGCTTGTTGGGGACTAGCGGGGGTTTTATCTACGAGCAGTACTTC. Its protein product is CASSLLGTSGGFIYEQYF.

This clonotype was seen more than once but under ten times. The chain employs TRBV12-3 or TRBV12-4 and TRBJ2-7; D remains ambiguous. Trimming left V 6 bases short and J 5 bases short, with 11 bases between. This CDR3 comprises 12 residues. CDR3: CASSAINNEQYF. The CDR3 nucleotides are TGTGCCAGCAGCGCCATCAATAACGAGCAGTACTTC.

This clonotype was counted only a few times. CDR3 in DNA: TGTGCCAGTAATCGAGGGCAGAACACTGAAGCTTTCTTT. As protein: CASNRGQNTEAFF. The chain recombines TRBV19 with TRBJ1-1; D remains ambiguous. CDR1 is LNHDA, CDR2 SQIVND, per germline (reference sequence). Trimming cost V 7 bases and J 1 base, with 10 bases left between them. The CDR3 is 13 amino acids.

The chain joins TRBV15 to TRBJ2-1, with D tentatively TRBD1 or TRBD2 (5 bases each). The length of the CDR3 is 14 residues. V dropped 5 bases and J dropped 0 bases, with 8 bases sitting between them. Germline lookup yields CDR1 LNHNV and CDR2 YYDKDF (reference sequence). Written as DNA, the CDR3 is TGTGCCACCAGCTGGGGGACCTCCTACAATGAGCAGTTCTTC. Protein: CATSWGTSYNEQFF.

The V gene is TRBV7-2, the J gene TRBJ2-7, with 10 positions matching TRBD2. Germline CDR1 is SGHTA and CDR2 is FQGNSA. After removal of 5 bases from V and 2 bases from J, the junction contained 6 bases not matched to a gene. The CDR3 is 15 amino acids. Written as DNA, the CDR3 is TGTGCCAGCAGCATAAGACTAGCGGGCCCCTACGAGCAGTACTTC. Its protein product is CASSIRLAGPYEQYF.